The subject of this entry is one T cell receptor beta chain. Antigen specificity is unknown. The data are from a study of long-term antiretroviral therapy in people with HIV. Findings and limits, study-wide: Diversity measured after ART increased yet remained under transplant donor controls. HIV repertoires had narrower CDR3 length ranges than controls.

The CDR3 is made up of 15 amino acids. The J segment lost 0 bases and the V segment lost 2 bases, leaving 4 bases of the junction unmatched. CDR1 and CDR2 from the germline V gene are GTSNPN and SVGIG (reference sequence). In the United States, treatment was given to all participants with HIV. An immunoSEQ assay, version v3.0, was performed at survey level. The data were produced by immunoSEQ multiplex PCR, yet TCRdb's version contains in-frame clones alone and is incomplete. The profile covers more than 10,000 clones, with under 85% appearing a single time and 15% to 20% taken by the ten largest. Source: unsorted PBMCs, taken 3.4 years after starting antiretroviral therapy. This receptor was identified in a man between 40 and 49 years old with HIV. This sequence joins TRBV30 and TRBJ2-3; the match to TRBD1 covers 8 bases. CDR3 amino acids: CAWSLGQGSTDTQYF. The CDR3 nucleotides read TGTGCCTGGAGTCTCGGACAGGGCAGCACAGATACGCAGTATTTT.